Listed below are T cell receptor beta chains from one sample, sequenced in a study of control samples from healthy donors and cancer patients. Sequencing used immunoSEQ multiplex PCR; TCRdb keeps in-frame clones, though not all of them. The sample contains 120,000 or so clones, around 87% of which appear only once. The material sequenced was blood. The origin of the receptors is a man aged 35-49 years in good health. Each CDR3 is given with its conserved first and last residue. D genes are given only for firm matches. A clone size is listed for some rows: how often the clone was seen (once, few, many), or a class if it is expanded.

j_call clone_size v_call cdr3_length d_call cdr3_nt cdr3_aa
TRBJ2-1 - TRBV9 14 - TGTGCCAGCAGCACACAGGGTTCGGACAATGAGCAGTTCTTC CASSTQGSDNEQFF
TRBJ2-1 - TRBV12-3/TRBV12-4 13 - TGTGCCAGCAGTATTGGGACCATCAATGAGCAGTTCTTC CASSIGTINEQFF
TRBJ1-5 many TRBV19 13 TRBD1 TGTGCCAGTAGTACGGACAGGGGGGAGCCCCAGCATTTT CASSTDRGEPQHF
TRBJ1-2 - TRBV2 13 - TGTGCCAGCAGCGAGGAAGGGGTTCGGGGCTACACCTTC CASSEEGVRGYTF
TRBJ1-5 - TRBV18 16 TRBD1 TGTGCCAGCTCACCTCAGCGGGACAGGGAAAATCAGCCCCAGCATTTT CASSPQRDRENQPQHF
TRBJ1-2 - TRBV19 14 - TGTGCCAGTAGTATCAGGTCAGTCGTGACTGGCTACACCTTC CASSIRSVVTGYTF
TRBJ1-2 - TRBV27 13 - TGTGCCGGCAGTTTACAGGCCTTCTATGGCTACACCTTC CAGSLQAFYGYTF
TRBJ1-1 - TRBV16 15 - TGTGCCAGCAGCCCCCGAGCCGCAGGGGACACTGAAGCTTTCTTT CASSPRAAGDTEAFF
TRBJ2-3 - TRBV18 14 - TGTGCCAGCTCACCGGCGCTTAGCACAGATACGCAGTATTTT CASSPALSTDTQYF
TRBJ1-6 - TRBV18 14 TRBD1 TGTGCCAGCTCACCGGACAGGGAAAATTCACCCCTCCACTTT CASSPDRENSPLHF
TRBJ2-1 - TRBV7-3 14 - TGTGCCACTTCGGCGACCGGGGACTGGAATGAGCAGTTCTTC CATSATGDWNEQFF
TRBJ1-5 - TRBV6-2/TRBV6-3 16 - TGTGCCAGCAGTTACTCGATTACAGGGCCCAATCAGCCCCAGCATTTT CASSYSITGPNQPQHF
TRBJ2-2 - TRBV9 16 TRBD1 TGTGCCAGCAGCTGGGGGACAGGGAAGGACACCGGGGAGCTGTTTTTT CASSWGTGKDTGELFF
TRBJ2-7 - TRBV27 15 TRBD1 TGTGCCAGCAGTTTCGGTCCCCAGGGGGCATGGGAGCAGTACTTC CASSFGPQGAWEQYF
TRBJ1-6 - TRBV29-1 15 TRBD1 TGCAGCGTCCGCACAGGGGACCCCTATAATTCACCCCTCCACTTT CSVRTGDPYNSPLHF